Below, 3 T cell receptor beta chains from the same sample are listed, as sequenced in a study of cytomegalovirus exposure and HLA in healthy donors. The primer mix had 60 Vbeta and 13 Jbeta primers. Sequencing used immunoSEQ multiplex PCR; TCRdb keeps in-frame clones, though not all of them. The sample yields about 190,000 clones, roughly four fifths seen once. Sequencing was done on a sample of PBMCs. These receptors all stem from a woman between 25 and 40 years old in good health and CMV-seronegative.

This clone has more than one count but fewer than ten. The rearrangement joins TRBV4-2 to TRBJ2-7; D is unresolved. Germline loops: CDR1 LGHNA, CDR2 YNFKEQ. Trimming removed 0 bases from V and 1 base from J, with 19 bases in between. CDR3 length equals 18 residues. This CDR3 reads CASSQDVWAMEDSYEQYF. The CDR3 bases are TGTGCCAGCAGCCAAGATGTATGGGCGATGGAAGATTCCTACGAGCAGTACTTC.

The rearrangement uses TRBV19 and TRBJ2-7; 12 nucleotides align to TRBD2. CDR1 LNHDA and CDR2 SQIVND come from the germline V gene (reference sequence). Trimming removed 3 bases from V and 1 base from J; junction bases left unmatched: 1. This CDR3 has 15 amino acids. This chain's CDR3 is CASSMLAGGSYEQYF. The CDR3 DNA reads TGTGCCAGTAGTATGCTAGCGGGAGGGTCCTACGAGCAGTACTTC. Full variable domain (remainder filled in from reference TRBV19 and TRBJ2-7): DGGITQSPKYLFRKEGQNVTLSCEQNLNHDAMYWYRQDPGQGLRLIYYSQIVNDFQKGDIAEGYSVSREKKESFPLTVTSAQKNPTAFYLCASSMLAGGSYEQYFGPGTRLTVT.

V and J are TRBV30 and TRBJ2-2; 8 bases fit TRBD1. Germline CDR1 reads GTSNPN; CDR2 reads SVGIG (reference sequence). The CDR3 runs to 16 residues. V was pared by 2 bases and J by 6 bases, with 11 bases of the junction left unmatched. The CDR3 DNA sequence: TGTGCCTGGAGTAGGTGGGGACGCAGGGGGCCCGGGGAGCTGTTTTTT. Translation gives CAWSRWGRRGPGELFF.